This T cell receptor beta chain was documented in a study of blood T cells in healthy people across ages. Whole-study findings and limits: A strong correlation between TCR beta diversity and naive T cell percentage was seen. Both higher diversity and more naive CD4+ cells marked long-lived donors when set against aged donors.

The V and J ends lost 8 bases and 5 bases respectively, with 10 bases between them. Germline V gene data show CDR1 as MNHEY and CDR2 as SVGEGT. The CDR3 consists of 12 residues. Remarks on this clonotype: Its antigen is unidentified.

The authors drew 8.5 to 10 milliliters of peripheral blood from each donor. With a J-beta primer mix and a sample-barcoded 5' primer, a second PCR ran about 7 to 11 cycles. TCRdb processed the 5' RACE reads anew with MiXCR; each CDR3 protein has one entry. The table shows 750,000 to 850,000 distinct CDR3 sequences, with around 25% occurring only once. These data were also reused for a study on T cells of mothers and their children. Turning to that study: There were no persistent microchimeric T cell clones detected.

This TCR derives from a boy aged 10-17 years in good health. The sequenced sample was blood. The J gene is TRBJ1-5, the V gene TRBV6-2 or TRBV6-3; D is ambiguous. In DNA, the CDR3 is TGTGCCAGCGGCATCGGGTATCAGCCCCAGCATTTT. It translates to CASGIGYQPQHF.